Following are 8 T cell receptor beta chains from one sample sequenced in a study of regulatory T cells in long-lasting Graves disease (dated by TCRdb to the early 2020s). Receptor amplification or capture employed multiplex PCR. The instrument was an Illumina HiSeq 4000. CDR3 regions were amplified by Arm-PCR with iRepertoire HTBI primers to construct TCR beta libraries. The public reads were run again by TCRdb, first through fastp at Q25 and then through MiXCR, and only productive beta chains were kept. Rows are combined by CDR3 protein, so each entry shows the most common genes and DNA. The sample table lists 450,000 or so distinct CDR3 sequences, 22% of them with a count of one. The ten largest clones represent over 10% of the sample. Explained via the paper, the time point label denotes: persistent/refractory GD, antithyroid drugs over 5 years with positive TRAb. RNA was extracted from PBMCs in TRIzol for both TCR sequencing and RNA sequencing.

The material was peripheral blood mononuclear cells (PBMCs), obtained when the disease was refractory, from a patient treated with antithyroid drugs. The origin of the receptors is a female donor with Graves disease.

This clonotype was seen a few times. The chain has TRBV7-9 and TRBJ2-7, with unresolved D. The CDR3 has 16 residues. Germline CDR1 SEHNR, CDR2 FQNEAQ (reference sequence). Trimming took 4 bases from V and 1 from J, leaving 17 bases between them. CDR3 sequence reads: CASSSESGHPSYEQYF. For the CDR3, the DNA is TGTGCCAGCAGCTCGGAGTCGGGCCACCCTTCCTACGAGCAGTACTTC.

V gene TRBV4-3 combines with J gene TRBJ2-7; a weak D match, TRBD2 (5 bases). The CDR3 has 14 amino acids. Trimming took 4 bases from V and 7 from J, leaving 17 bases between them. The germline CDR1 and CDR2 sequences are LGHNA and YSLEER. The CDR3 DNA reads TGCGCCAGCAGCCGCCTCCTCCAAACGGGGGAGCAGTACTTC. Its protein product is CASSRLLQTGEQYF.

The chain links TRBV7-3 to TRBJ2-4; weak D call: TRBD1 (5 bases). V was clipped by 5 bases and J by 3 bases, with 14 bases between them. The CDR3 runs 15 residues. Germline V gives CDR1 SGHTA, CDR2 FQGTGA. CDR3 sequence (DNA): TGTGCCAGCAGCCCCGACTCAGGGCTCAAAAACATTCAGTACTTC. Residues: CASSPDSGLKNIQYF.

For this clonotype: The junction does not match germline at one end; this may be a read error. This chain links TRBV27 with TRBJ2-7; 7 bases match TRBD2. The germline gives CDR1 MNHEY, CDR2 SMNVEV (reference sequence). This CDR3 comprises 13 residues. The CDR3 is CTSSSAGVGEQYF. CDR3 coding DNA: TGTACCAGCAGTTCCGCGGGAGTGGGGGAGCAGTACTTC.

This chain links TRBV12-3 or TRBV12-4 with TRBJ1-1; no reliable D call. The ends were cut back, 4 bases at V and 11 bases at J, with 11 bases in the middle. CDR3 length: 11 residues. CDR3 in amino acids: CASSYQGGAFF. The DNA of the CDR3 is TGTGCCAGCAGTTACCAAGGTGGGGCTTTCTTT.

The gene calls are TRBV20-1 and TRBJ1-2; TRBD1 matches 8 bases. V was pared by 3 bases and J by 5 bases, with 8 bases of the junction left unmatched. Looked up from germline, CDR1 is DFQATT and CDR2 is SNEGSKA (reference sequence). This CDR3 has 14 residues. The CDR3 DNA sequence: TGCAGTGCTAGGGGGACAGGAGGGTCGTATGGCTACACCTTC. Amino acids: CSARGTGGSYGYTF.

This clonotype was observed a handful of times. V and J are TRBV12-3 or TRBV12-4 and TRBJ1-1; no firm D call. The CDR3 consists of 13 residues. V lost 6 bases to trimming and J lost 5 bases, with 13 bases between them. DNA for the CDR3: TGTGCCAGCAGCCGGGCGGAGGGAACTGAAGCTTTCTTT. It encodes CASSRAEGTEAFF.

This clonotype was recorded a few times. The chain links TRBV7-3 to TRBJ2-2; 13 bases map to TRBD2. Germline V lookup: CDR1 SGHTA, CDR2 FQGTGA. V was pared by 6 bases and J by 8 bases, with 12 bases of the junction left unmatched. The CDR3 is made up of 17 amino acids. DNA for the CDR3: TGTGCCAGCAGTCAACTCCTCCCGGGACTAGCGGGAGGGGAGCTGTTTTTT. It is translated as CASSQLLPGLAGGELFF. Complete variable domain (other parts from reference TRBV7-3 and TRBJ2-2): GAGVSQTPSNKVTEKGKYVELRCDPISGHTALYWYRQSLGQGPEFLIYFQGTGAADDSGLPNDRFFAVRPEGSVSTLKIQRTERGDSAVYLCASSQLLPGLAGGELFFGEGSRLTVL.